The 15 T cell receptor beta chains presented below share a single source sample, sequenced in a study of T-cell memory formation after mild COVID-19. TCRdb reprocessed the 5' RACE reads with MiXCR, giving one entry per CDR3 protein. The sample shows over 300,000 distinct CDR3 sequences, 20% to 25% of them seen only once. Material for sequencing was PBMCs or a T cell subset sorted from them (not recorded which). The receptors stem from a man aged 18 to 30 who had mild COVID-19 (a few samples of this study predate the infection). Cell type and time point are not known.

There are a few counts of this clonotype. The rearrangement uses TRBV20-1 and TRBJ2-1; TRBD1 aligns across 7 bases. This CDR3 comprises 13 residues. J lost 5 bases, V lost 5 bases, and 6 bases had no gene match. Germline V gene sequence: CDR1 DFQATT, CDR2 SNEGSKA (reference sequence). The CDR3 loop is CSAPSGTDNEQFF. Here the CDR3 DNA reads TGCAGTGCTCCATCAGGGACAGACAATGAGCAGTTCTTC.

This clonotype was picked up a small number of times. CDR3 residues: CSARGGGAIDTQYF. Here the CDR3 DNA reads TGCAGTGCTAGGGGCGGGGGGGCGATAGATACGCAGTATTTT. This sequence joins TRBV20-1 and TRBJ2-3; 9 bases are a match to TRBD2. J lost 5 bases, V lost 3 bases, and 6 bases had no gene match. The CDR3 length is 14 residues. Germline-derived CDR1 and CDR2 are DFQATT and SNEGSKA (reference sequence).

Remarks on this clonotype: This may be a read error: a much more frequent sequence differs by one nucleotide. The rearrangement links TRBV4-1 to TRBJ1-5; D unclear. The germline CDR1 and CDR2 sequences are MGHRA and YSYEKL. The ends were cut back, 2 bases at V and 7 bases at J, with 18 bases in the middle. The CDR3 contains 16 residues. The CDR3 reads CASSQLPLGGLQPQHF. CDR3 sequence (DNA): TGCGCCAGCAGCCAACTCCCACTCGGAGGGTTGCAGCCCCAGCATTTT.

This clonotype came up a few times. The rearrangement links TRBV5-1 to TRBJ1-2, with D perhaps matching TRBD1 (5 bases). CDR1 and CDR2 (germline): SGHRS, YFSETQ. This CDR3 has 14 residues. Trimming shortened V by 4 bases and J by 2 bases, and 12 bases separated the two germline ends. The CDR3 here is CASSVSTVNYGYTF. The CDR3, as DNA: TGCGCCAGCAGCGTCTCGACAGTCAACTATGGCTACACCTTC.

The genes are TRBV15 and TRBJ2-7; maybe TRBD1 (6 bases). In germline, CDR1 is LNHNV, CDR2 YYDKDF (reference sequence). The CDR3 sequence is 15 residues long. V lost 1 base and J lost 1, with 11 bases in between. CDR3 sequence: CATSRGVGQSYEQYF. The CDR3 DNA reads TGTGCCACCAGCAGAGGGGTCGGACAGTCCTACGAGCAGTACTTC. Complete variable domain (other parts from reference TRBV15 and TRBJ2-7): DAMVIQNPRYQVTQFGKPVTLSCSQTLNHNVMYWYQQKSSQAPKLLFHYYDKDFNNEADTPDNFQSRRPNTSFCFLDIRSPGLGDTAMYLCATSRGVGQSYEQYFGPGTRLTVT.

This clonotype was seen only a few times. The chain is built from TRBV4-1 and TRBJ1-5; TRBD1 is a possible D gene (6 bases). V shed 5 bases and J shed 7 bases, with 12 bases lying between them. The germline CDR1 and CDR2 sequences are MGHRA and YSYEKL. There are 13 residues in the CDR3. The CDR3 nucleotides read TGCGCCAGCAGCACCACAGGGATCCAGCCCCAGCATTTT. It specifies CASSTTGIQPQHF.

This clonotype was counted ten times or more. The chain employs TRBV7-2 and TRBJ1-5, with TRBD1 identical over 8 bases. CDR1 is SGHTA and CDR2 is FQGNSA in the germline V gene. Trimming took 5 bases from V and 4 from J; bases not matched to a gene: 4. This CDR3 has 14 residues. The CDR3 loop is CASSLDRGNQPQHF. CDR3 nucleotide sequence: TGTGCCAGCAGCCTAGACAGGGGTAATCAGCCCCAGCATTTT. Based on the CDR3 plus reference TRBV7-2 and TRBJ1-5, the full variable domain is GAGVSQSPSNKVTEKGKDVELRCDPISGHTALYWYRQSLGQGLEFLIYFQGNSAPDKSGLPSDRFSAERTGGSVSTLTIQRTQQEDSAVYLCASSLDRGNQPQHFGDGTRLSIL.

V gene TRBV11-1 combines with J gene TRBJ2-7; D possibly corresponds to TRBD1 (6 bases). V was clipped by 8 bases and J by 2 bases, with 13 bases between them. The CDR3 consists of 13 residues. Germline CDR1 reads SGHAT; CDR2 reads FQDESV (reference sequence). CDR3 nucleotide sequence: TGTGCCAGCTCTACGGACAGTACCTACGAGCAGTACGTC. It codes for CASSTDSTYEQYV.

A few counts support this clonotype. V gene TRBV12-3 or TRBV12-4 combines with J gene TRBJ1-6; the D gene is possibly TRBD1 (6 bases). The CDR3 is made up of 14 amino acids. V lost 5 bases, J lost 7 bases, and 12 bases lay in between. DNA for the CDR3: TGTGCCAGCAGTGGAGGGGGAAACAATTCACCCCTCCACTTT. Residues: CASSGGGNNSPLHF.

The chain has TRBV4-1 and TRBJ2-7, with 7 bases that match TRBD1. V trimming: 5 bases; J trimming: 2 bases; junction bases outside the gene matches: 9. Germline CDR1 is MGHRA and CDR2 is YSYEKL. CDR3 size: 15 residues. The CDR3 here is CASSEGTVTTYEQYF. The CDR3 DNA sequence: TGCGCCAGCAGCGAGGGGACAGTGACAACCTACGAGCAGTACTTC.

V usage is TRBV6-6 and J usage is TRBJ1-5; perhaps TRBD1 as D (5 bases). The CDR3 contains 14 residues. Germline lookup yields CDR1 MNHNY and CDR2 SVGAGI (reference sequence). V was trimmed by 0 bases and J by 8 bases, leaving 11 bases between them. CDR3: CASSYSVQGKPQHF. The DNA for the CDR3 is TGTGCCAGCAGTTACTCCGTCCAGGGCAAGCCCCAGCATTTT.

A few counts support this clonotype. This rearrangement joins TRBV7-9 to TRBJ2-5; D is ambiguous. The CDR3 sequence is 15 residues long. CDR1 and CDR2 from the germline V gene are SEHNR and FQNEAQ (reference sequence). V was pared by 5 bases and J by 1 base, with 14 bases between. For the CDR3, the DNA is TGTGCCAGCAGCCCGGGCATTGGCTTCCAAGAGACCCAGTACTTC. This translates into CASSPGIGFQETQYF.

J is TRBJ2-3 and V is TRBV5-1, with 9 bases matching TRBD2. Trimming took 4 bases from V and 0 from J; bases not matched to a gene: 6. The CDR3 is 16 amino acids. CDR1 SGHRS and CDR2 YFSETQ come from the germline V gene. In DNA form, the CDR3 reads TGCGCCAGCAGCCCTAGACTAGCGGCAAGCACAGATACGCAGTATTTT. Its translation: CASSPRLAASTDTQYF.

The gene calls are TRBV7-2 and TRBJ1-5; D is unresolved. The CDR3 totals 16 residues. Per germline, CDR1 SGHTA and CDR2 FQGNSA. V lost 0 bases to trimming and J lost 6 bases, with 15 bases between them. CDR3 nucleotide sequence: TGTGCCAGCAGCTTAGCGCTCTCCTCCGGTAGTCAGCCCCAGCATTTT. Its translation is CASSLALSSGSQPQHF.

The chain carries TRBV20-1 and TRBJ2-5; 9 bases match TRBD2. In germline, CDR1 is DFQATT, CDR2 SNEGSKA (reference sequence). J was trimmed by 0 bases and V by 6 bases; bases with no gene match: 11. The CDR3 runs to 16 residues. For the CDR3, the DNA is TGCAGTGCCACACCCCAGATAGCGGGGGACCAAGAGACCCAGTACTTC. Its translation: CSATPQIAGDQETQYF.